This entry is about one T cell receptor (beta chain). This sample is drawn from a study of long-term antiretroviral therapy in people with HIV. As for the study in general: Of all samples, the earliest predate the 2015 immediate-ART recommendation by about a decade.

An immunoSEQ assay, version v3.0, was performed at survey level. For each individual sample, sequencing targeted roughly 40,000-50,000 T-cell genomes. Libraries were prepared by immunoSEQ multiplex PCR; TCRdb keeps only in-frame clonotypes and omits some of them. The sample has more than 25,000 clones; roughly 90% are singletons. Every specimen provided 1-10 million cryopreserved PBMC before DNA extraction took place. The length of the CDR3 is 13 residues. Looked up from germline, CDR1 is SGDLS and CDR2 is YYNGEE. The V end was cut by 3 bases, the J end by 5 bases, with 8 bases between. The chain has TRBV9 and TRBJ2-2; perhaps TRBD1 as D (5 bases). The clonotype was recovered from a woman aged 18-35 years with HIV. The sequencing here drew on unsorted PBMCs, taken 1.8 years after starting antiretroviral therapy. CDR3 amino acids: CASSGRVTGELFF. For the CDR3, the DNA is TGTGCCAGCAGCGGCAGGGTTACCGGGGAGCTGTTTTTT.